Sequencing of this T cell receptor beta chain was carried out in a study of T cell repertoires in cytomegalovirus infection. Each CDR3 protein is one row after TCRdb ran MiXCR on the reads. The table includes 6,000 or so distinct CDR3 sequences, 50% to 55% detected once. General observations from the study: Predominance within the ex vivo response was attributable to HLA-C-restricted CMV-specific TCR beta clonotypes.

On this clonotype itself: What it binds is not known. Relative to the germline gene, one junction end is altered; a read error may explain this.

Germline CDR1 and CDR2: MNHEY and SVGAGI. This CDR3 region has 14 residues. The specimen sequenced was PBMCs, sequenced either directly or after in vitro stimulation (not recorded which). The V gene is TRBV6-5, the J gene TRBJ1-5; 7 nucleotides line up with TRBD1. The J call may be mistaken, given a closer DNA end match to TRBJ2-3. The origin of this receptor is a human donor in good health (CMV status not recorded). Some clones in this sample may be carry-over from other donors' samples. The CDR3 nucleotides are TGTGCCGGCAGCATGGGACAGAAGATTCAGCCCCAGTATTTT. The encoded protein is CAGSMGQKIQPQYF.